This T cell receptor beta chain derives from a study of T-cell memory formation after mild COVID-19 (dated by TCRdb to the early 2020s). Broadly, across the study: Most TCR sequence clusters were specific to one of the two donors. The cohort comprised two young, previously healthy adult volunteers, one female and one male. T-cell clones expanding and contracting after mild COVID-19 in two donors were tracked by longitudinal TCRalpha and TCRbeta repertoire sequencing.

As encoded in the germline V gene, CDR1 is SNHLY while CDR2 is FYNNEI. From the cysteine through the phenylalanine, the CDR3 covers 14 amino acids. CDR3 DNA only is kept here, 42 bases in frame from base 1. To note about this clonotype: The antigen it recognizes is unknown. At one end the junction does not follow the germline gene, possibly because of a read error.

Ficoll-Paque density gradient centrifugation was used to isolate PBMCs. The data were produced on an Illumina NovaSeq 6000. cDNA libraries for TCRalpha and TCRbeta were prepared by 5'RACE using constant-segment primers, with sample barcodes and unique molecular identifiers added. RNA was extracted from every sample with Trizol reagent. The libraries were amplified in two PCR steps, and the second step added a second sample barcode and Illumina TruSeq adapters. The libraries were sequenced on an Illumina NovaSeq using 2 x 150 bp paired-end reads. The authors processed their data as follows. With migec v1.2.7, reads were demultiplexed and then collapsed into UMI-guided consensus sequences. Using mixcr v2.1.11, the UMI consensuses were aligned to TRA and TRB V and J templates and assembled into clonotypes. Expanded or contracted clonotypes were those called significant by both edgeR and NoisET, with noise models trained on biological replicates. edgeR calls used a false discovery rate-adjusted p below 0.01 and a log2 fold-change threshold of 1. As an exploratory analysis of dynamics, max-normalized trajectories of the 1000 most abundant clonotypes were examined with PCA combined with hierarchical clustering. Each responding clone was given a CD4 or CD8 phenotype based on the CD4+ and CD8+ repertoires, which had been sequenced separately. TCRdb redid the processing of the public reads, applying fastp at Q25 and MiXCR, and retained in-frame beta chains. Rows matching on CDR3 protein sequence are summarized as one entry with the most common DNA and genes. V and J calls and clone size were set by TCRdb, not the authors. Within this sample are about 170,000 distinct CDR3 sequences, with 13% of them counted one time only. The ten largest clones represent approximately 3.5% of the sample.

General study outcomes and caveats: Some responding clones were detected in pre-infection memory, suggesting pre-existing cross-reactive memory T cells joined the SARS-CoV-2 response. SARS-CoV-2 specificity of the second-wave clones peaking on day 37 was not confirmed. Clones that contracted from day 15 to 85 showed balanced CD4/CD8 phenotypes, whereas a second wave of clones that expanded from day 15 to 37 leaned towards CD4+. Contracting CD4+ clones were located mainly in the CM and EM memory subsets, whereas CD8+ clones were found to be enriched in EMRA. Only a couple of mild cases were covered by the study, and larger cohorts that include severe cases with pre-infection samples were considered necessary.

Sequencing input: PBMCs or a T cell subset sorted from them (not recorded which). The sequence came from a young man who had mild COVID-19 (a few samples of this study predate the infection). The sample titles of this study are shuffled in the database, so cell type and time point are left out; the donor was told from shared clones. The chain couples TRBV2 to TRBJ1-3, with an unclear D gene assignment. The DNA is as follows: TGTGCCAGCTGTGACCCCAGCTCTGGAAACACCATATATTTT. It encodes CASCDPSSGNTIYF.